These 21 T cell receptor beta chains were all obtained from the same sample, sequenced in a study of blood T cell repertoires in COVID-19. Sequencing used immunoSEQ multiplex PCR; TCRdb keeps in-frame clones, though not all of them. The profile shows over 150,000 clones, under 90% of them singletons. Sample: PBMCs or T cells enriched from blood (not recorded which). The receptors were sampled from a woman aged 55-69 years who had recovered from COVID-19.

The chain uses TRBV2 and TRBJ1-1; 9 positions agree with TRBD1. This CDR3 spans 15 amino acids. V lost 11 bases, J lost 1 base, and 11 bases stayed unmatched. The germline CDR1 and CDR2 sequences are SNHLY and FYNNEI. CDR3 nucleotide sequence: TGTGCCTCAGCGGTGGACAGGGGTAAGAACACTGAAGCTTTCTTT. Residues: CASAVDRGKNTEAFF.

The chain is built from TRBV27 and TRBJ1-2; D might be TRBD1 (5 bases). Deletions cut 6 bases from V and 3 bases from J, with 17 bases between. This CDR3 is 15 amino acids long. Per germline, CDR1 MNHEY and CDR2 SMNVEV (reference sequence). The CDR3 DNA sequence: TGTGCCAGCAGACCCGGCTCAGGGAGGGACTATGGCTACACCTTC. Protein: CASRPGSGRDYGYTF.

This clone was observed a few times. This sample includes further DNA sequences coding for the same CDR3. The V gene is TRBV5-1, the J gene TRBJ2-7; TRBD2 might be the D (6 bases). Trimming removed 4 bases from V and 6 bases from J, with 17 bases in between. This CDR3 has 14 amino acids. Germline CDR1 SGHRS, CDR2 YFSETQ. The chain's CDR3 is CASSPGTGEREQYF. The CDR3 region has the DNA TGCGCCAGCAGCCCAGGGACTGGGGAGCGCGAGCAGTACTTC.

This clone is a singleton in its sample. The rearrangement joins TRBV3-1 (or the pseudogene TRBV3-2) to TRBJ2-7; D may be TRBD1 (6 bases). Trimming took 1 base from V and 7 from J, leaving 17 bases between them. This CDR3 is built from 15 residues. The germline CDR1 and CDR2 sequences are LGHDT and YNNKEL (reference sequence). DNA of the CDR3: TGTGCCAGCAGCCAAGGGCCAGGGGAAGTTTGGGAGCAGTACTTC. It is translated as CASSQGPGEVWEQYF.

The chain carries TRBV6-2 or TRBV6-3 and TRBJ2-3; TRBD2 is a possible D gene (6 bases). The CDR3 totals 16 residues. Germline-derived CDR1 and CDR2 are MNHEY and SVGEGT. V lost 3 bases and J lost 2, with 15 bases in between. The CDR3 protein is CASSYGLSPHTDTQYF. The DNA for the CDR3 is TGTGCCAGCAGTTATGGACTATCCCCACACACAGATACGCAGTATTTT.

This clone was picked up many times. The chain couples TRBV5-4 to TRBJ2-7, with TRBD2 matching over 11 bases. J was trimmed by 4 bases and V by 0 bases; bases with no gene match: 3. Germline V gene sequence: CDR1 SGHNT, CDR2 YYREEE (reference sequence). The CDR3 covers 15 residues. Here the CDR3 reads CASSLEASGGYEQYF. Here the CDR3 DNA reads TGTGCCAGCAGCTTGGAGGCTAGCGGGGGGTACGAGCAGTACTTC.

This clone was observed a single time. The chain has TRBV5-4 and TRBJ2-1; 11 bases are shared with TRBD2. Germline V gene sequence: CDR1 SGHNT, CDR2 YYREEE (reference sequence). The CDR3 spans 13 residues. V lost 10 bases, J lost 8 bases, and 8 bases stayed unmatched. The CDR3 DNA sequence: TGTGCCGGTAGCGGGGGGGCCTGGGATGAGCAGTTCTTC. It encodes CAGSGGAWDEQFF.

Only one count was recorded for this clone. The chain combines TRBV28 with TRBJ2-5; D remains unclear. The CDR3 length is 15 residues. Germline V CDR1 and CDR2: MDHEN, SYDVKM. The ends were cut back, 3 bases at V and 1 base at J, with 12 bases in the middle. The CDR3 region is CASSLFDTTQETQYF. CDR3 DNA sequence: TGTGCCAGCAGTTTGTTCGACACGACCCAAGAGACCCAGTACTTC.

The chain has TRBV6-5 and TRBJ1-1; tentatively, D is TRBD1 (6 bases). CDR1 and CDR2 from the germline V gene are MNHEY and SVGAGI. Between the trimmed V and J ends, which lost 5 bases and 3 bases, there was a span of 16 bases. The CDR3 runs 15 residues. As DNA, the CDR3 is TGTGCCAGCAGTCAAACACAGGGCTGGGACACTGAAGCTTTCTTT. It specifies CASSQTQGWDTEAFF.

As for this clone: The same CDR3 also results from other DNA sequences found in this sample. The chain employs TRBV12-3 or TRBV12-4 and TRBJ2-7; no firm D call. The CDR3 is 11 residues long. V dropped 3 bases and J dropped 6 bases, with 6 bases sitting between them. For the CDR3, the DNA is TGTGCCAGCAGTTTTGAGGCCGAGCAGTACTTC. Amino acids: CASSFEAEQYF.

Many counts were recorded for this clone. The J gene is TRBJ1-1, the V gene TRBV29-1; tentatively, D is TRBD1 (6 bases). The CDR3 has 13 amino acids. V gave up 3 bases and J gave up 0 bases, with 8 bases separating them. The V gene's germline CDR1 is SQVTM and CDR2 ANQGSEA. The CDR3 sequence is CSVEQGMNTEAFF. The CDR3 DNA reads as TGCAGCGTTGAGCAGGGGATGAACACTGAAGCTTTCTTT. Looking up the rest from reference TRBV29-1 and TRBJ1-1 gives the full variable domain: SAVISQKPSRDICQRGTSLTIQCQVDSQVTMMFWYRQQPGQSLTLIATANQGSEATYESGFVIDKFPISRPNLTFSTLTVSNMSPEDSSIYLCSVEQGMNTEAFFGQGTRLTVV.

The CDR3 loop is CASSRQGSGEQFF. DNA for the CDR3: TGTGCCAGCAGTCGACAGGGTTCTGGTGAGCAGTTCTTC. This sequence joins TRBV27 and TRBJ2-1; 7 bases line up with TRBD1. This CDR3 region has 13 residues. Germline V gene sequence: CDR1 MNHEY, CDR2 SMNVEV (reference sequence). Trimming cost V 5 bases and J 9 bases; bases outside gene matches: 7.

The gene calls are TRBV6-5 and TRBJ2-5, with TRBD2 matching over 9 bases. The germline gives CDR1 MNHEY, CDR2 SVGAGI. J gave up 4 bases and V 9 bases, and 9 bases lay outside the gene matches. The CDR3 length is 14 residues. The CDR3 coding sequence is TGTGCCAGTGGGGTAGCGGGGGCCCCAGAGACCCAGTACTTC. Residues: CASGVAGAPETQYF.

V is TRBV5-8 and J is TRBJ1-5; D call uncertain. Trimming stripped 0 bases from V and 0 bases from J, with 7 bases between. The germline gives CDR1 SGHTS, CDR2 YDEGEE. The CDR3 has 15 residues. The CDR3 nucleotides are TGTGCCAGCAGCTTGGGACTTTTTAGCAATCAGCCCCAGCATTTT. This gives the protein CASSLGLFSNQPQHF.

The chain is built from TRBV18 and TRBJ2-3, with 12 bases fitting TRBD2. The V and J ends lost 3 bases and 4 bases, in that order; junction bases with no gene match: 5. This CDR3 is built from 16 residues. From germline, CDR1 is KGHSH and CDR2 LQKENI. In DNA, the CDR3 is TGTGCCAGCTCACCTTACCTAGCGGGGGGGCCAGATACGCAGTATTTT. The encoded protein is CASSPYLAGGPDTQYF.

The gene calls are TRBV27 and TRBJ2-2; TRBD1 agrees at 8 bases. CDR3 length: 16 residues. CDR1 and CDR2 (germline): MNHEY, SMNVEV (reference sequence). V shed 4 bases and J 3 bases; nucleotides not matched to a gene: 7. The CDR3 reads CASSSRDRGYTGELFF. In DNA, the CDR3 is TGTGCCAGCAGTTCCCGAGACAGGGGATACACCGGGGAGCTGTTTTTT.

CDR3 sequence (DNA): TGTGTGGCAGGGTCAGGTATCGGGGAGCTGTTTTTT. This translates into CVAGSGIGELFF. The chain uses TRBV19 and TRBJ2-2, with D perhaps matching TRBD1 (5 bases). This CDR3 spans 12 amino acids. Per germline, CDR1 LNHDA and CDR2 SQIVND (reference sequence).

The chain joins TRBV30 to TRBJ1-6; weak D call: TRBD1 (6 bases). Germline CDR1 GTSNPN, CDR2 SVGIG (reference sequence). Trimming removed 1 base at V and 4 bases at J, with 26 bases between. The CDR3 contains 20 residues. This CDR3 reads CAWSDPPSQRGKSYNSPLHF. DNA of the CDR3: TGTGCCTGGAGTGACCCCCCATCTCAGAGGGGGAAAAGTTATAATTCACCCCTCCACTTT.

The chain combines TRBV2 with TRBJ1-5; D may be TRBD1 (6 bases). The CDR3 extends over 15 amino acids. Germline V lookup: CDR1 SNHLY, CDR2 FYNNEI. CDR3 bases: TGTGCTTCGAGCACAGGGAGTTCGAGCAATCAGCCCCAGCATTTT. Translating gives CASSTGSSSNQPQHF.

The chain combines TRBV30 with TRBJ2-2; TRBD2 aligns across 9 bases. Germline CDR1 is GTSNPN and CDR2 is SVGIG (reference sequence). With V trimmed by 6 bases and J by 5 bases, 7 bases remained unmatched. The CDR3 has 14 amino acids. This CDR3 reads CACLPGLATGELFF. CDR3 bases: TGTGCCTGTTTACCGGGACTAGCAACCGGGGAGCTGTTTTTT. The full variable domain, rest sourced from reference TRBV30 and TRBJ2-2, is SQTIHQWPATLVQPVGSPLSLECTVEGTSNPNLYWYRQAAGRGLQLLFYSVGIGQISSEVPQNLSASRPQDRQFILSSKKLLLSDSGFYLCACLPGLATGELFFGEGSRLTVL.

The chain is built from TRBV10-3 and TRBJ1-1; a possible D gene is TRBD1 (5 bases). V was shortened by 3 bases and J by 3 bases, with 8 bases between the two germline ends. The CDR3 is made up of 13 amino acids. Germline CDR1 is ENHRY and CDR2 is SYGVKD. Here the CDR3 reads CAISESRDTEAFF. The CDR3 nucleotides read TGTGCCATCAGTGAAAGCAGGGACACTGAAGCTTTCTTT.